These T cell receptor beta chains were read from a single sample in a study of T-cell memory formation after mild COVID-19. MiXCR was run by TCRdb on the 5' RACE reads, yielding one entry per CDR3 protein. The table has 90,000 to 120,000 distinct CDR3 sequences, approximately 15% seen once. The sequenced sample was PBMCs or a T cell subset sorted from them (not recorded which). These receptor sequences come from a man between 18 and 35 years old who had mild COVID-19 (a few samples of this study predate the infection). Cell type and time point are not known. The CDR3 runs from the conserved cysteine through the conserved F or W. D genes are given only for firm matches. A row's size may be missing; if present it is once, few, many or a size class.

few	TRBD1	TRBJ2-2	TRBV25-1	CASSGGQDTGELFF	TGTGCCAGCAGTGGCGGACAGGACACCGGGGAGCTGTTTTTT
few	NA	TRBJ2-3	TRBV19	CASTPDRGGTDTQYF	TGTGCCAGTACCCCCGACAGGGGAGGGACAGATACGCAGTATTTT
NA	NA	TRBJ2-1	TRBV18	CASSPPGTLDEQFF	TGTGCCAGCTCACCACCCGGGACACTCGATGAGCAGTTCTTC
few	NA	TRBJ2-6	TRBV5-1	CASSVTGSGANVLTF	TGCGCCAGCAGCGTTACAGGGTCTGGGGCCAACGTCCTGACTTTC
few	TRBD1	TRBJ1-6	TRBV25-1	CASSGYRGGSPLHF	TGTGCCAGCAGTGGGTACAGGGGAGGTTCACCCCTCCACTTT
NA	NA	TRBJ1-1	TRBV6-5	CASSYFGTPGTEAFF	TGTGCCAGCAGTTACTTTGGGACGCCGGGCACTGAAGCTTTCTTT
few	NA	TRBJ1-5	TRBV4-1	CASSERWVSNQPQHF	TGCGCCAGCAGCGAACGATGGGTGAGCAATCAGCCCCAGCATTTT
NA	TRBD2	TRBJ2-2	TRBV9	CASSGTGTSGVNTGELFF	TGTGCCAGCAGCGGTACCGGGACTAGCGGGGTTAACACCGGGGAGCTGTTTTTT
NA	TRBD1	TRBJ2-5	TRBV4-2	CASSQEGLTGPTQYF	TGTGCCAGCAGCCAAGAGGGGTTGACAGGGCCGACCCAGTACTTC
NA	NA	TRBJ1-5	TRBV6-6	CASSYSLEGLRQPQHF	TGTGCCAGCAGTTACTCGTTGGAAGGTCTCAGGCAGCCCCAGCATTTT
NA	NA	TRBJ1-4	TRBV29-1	CSAENATNEKLFF	TGCAGCGCCGAGAATGCAACTAATGAAAAACTGTTTTTT
few	TRBD2	TRBJ2-5	TRBV4-2	CASSQTSGGYQETQYF	TGTGCCAGCAGCCAGACTAGCGGGGGGTACCAAGAGACCCAGTACTTC
few	NA	TRBJ2-5	TRBV29-1	CSVLGETQYF	TGCAGCGTTCTAGGGGAGACCCAGTACTTC
few	NA	TRBJ2-5	TRBV4-3	CASSQDVRSYLPETQYF	TGCGCCAGCAGCCAAGACGTAAGGTCCTACCTACCGGAGACCCAGTACTTC
NA	TRBD1	TRBJ1-2	TRBV15	CATSRARQGSNNYGYTF	TGTGCCACCAGCAGAGCCCGACAGGGATCCAATAACTATGGCTACACCTTC
NA	NA	TRBJ1-2	TRBV29-1	CSVETVGSYGYTF	TGCAGCGTTGAAACGGTCGGGAGCTATGGCTACACCTTC
NA	TRBD1	TRBJ2-1	TRBV10-3	CAIRDRDYNEQFF	TGTGCCATACGGGACAGGGACTACAATGAGCAGTTCTTC
few	TRBD1	TRBJ2-1	TRBV5-6	CASSWGQSSYNEQFF	TGTGCCAGCAGCTGGGGACAGAGCTCCTACAATGAGCAGTTCTTC
NA	NA	TRBJ2-3	TRBV7-9	CASSFGRYYTDTQYF	TGTGCCAGCAGCTTCGGACGATACTACACAGATACGCAGTATTTT
many	TRBD1	TRBJ2-1	TRBV11-2	CASSLGSTGVHEQFF	TGTGCCAGCAGCTTAGGCTCGACAGGGGTCCATGAGCAGTTCTTC
few	NA	TRBJ2-3	TRBV7-3	CASSLQGAGATDTQYF	TGTGCCAGCAGCCTCCAGGGGGCGGGGGCCACAGATACGCAGTATTTT
many	NA	TRBJ2-1	TRBV6-4	CASSDSGNEQFF	TGTGCCAGCAGTGACTCTGGCAATGAGCAGTTCTTC
once	NA	TRBJ2-5	TRBV3-1	CASSQGMALRQETQYF	TGTGCCAGCAGCCAAGGGATGGCGCTCCGACAAGAGACCCAGTACTTC
few	NA	TRBJ2-5	TRBV27	CASSPTPGVQETQYF	TGTGCCAGCAGTCCCACGCCGGGGGTCCAAGAGACCCAGTACTTC
NA	NA	TRBJ2-1	TRBV19	CASGGRGVEQFF	TGTGCCTCCGGGGGCCGGGGAGTTGAGCAGTTCTTC
few	NA	TRBJ2-7	TRBV5-4	CASSFAGADYEQYF	TGTGCCAGCAGCTTTGCGGGGGCCGACTACGAGCAGTACTTC
few	TRBD1	TRBJ1-5	TRBV12-3/TRBV12-4	CASKDRGQPQHF	TGTGCCAGTAAGGACAGGGGGCAGCCCCAGCATTTT
NA	TRBD1	TRBJ2-5	TRBV19	CASSILSAGGVETQYF	TGTGCCAGTAGTATCCTTTCGGCAGGGGGCGTTGAGACCCAGTACTTC
NA	NA	TRBJ1-4	TRBV28	CASNPVRGGVLGEKLFF	TGTGCCAGCAACCCCGTCAGAGGTGGGGTCTTAGGTGAAAAACTGTTTTTT
NA	NA	TRBJ1-1	TRBV7-6	CASSLPPTGNTEAFF	TGTGCCAGCAGCCTACCCCCGACAGGCAACACTGAAGCTTTCTTT
few	TRBD1	TRBJ2-1	TRBV6-2/TRBV6-3	CASSYTGTGDHEQFF	TGTGCCAGCAGTTACACCGGGACAGGGGACCATGAGCAGTTCTTC
many	TRBD1	TRBJ1-2	TRBV27	CASSLSTGYGYTF	TGTGCCAGCAGTTTATCGACAGGGTATGGCTACACCTTC
few	NA	TRBJ2-3	TRBV9	CASDDGVTDTQYF	TGTGCCAGCGACGATGGTGTGACAGATACGCAGTATTTT
few	NA	TRBJ2-5	TRBV28	CASSPRFWGAFGQETQYF	TGTGCCAGCAGTCCCCGTTTTTGGGGGGCGTTTGGGCAAGAGACCCAGTACTTC
NA	TRBD2	TRBJ2-7	TRBV5-1	CASSSGWGLLNEQYF	TGCGCCAGCAGCTCGGGATGGGGACTACTTAACGAGCAGTACTTC
many	NA	TRBJ1-6	TRBV14	CASSQEGALGTPLHF	TGTGCCAGCAGCCAAGAGGGGGCTCTCGGTACACCCCTCCACTTT
NA	TRBD1	TRBJ2-7	TRBV7-9	CASSLGQGAAYEQYF	TGTGCCAGCAGCCTAGGACAGGGGGCTGCCTACGAGCAGTACTTC
many	TRBD2	TRBJ2-3	TRBV7-6	CASSPSGGTDTQYF	TGTGCCAGCAGCCCTAGCGGGGGCACAGATACGCAGTATTTT
NA	TRBD1	TRBJ2-2	TRBV19	CASSPGQGDGELFF	TGTGCCAGTAGTCCGGGACAGGGGGACGGGGAGCTGTTTTTT
NA	NA	TRBJ2-1	TRBV6-5	CASSTGLSWVGEQFF	TGTGCCAGCAGTACAGGACTATCCTGGGTCGGTGAGCAGTTCTTC
medium-sized	NA	TRBJ2-3	TRBV15	CATSRDGRPTDTQYF	TGTGCCACCAGCAGAGATGGACGCCCCACAGATACGCAGTATTTT
many	TRBD2	TRBJ2-3	TRBV7-9	CASRPRTSGGPSTDTQYF	TGTGCCAGCAGGCCTAGGACTAGCGGGGGGCCAAGCACAGATACGCAGTATTTT
NA	TRBD1	TRBJ1-2	TRBV10-3	CAISDRTGLHYGYTF	TGTGCCATCAGTGATAGGACAGGGCTTCATTATGGCTACACCTTC
few	NA	TRBJ2-1	TRBV4-1	CASSPVATSYNEQFF	TGCGCCAGCAGCCCAGTAGCAACGTCCTACAATGAGCAGTTCTTC
NA	NA	TRBJ2-2	TRBV3-1	CASSQARDTNTGELFF	TGTGCCAGCAGCCAAGCTCGTGACACCAACACCGGGGAGCTGTTTTTT
few	NA	TRBJ2-7	TRBV20-1	CSASNGGTDSYEQYF	TGCAGTGCTAGTAATGGGGGGACAGACTCCTACGAGCAGTACTTC
NA	TRBD1	TRBJ2-1	TRBV5-4	CASSRGGQGVNEQFF	TGTGCCAGCAGCCGAGGGGGACAGGGGGTGAATGAGCAGTTCTTC
NA	NA	TRBJ1-2	TRBV5-6	CASSLIDGYTF	TGTGCCAGCAGCTTGATTGATGGCTACACCTTC
few	NA	TRBJ2-2	TRBV23-1	CASKPDRWGDTGELFF	TGCGCCAGCAAACCAGACAGATGGGGGGACACCGGGGAGCTGTTTTTT
few	NA	TRBJ2-5	TRBV20-1	CSAGGAQETQYF	TGCAGTGCTGGCGGGGCACAAGAGACCCAGTACTTC
many	NA	TRBJ2-2	TRBV6-5	CASSYSADSNTGELFF	TGTGCCAGCAGTTACTCGGCAGACTCGAACACCGGGGAGCTGTTTTTT
many	TRBD2	TRBJ2-3	TRBV7-2	CASSLLAGGPTDTQYF	TGTGCCAGCAGCTTACTAGCGGGGGGACCCACAGATACGCAGTATTTT
NA	TRBD1	TRBJ2-5	TRBV5-1	CASRAGTGSGETQYF	TGCGCCAGCAGGGCCGGGACAGGGTCCGGAGAGACCCAGTACTTC
NA	TRBD1	TRBJ2-1	TRBV5-6	CASSLAVTGHDEQFF	TGTGCCAGCAGCTTGGCGGTGACAGGGCATGATGAGCAGTTCTTC
NA	NA	TRBJ2-5	TRBV6-2/TRBV6-3	CASSSSEVQETQYF	TGTGCCAGCAGTTCCTCCGAGGTACAAGAGACCCAGTACTTC